This T cell receptor (beta chain) appears in the sequencing data of a study of control samples from healthy donors and cancer patients. The CDR3 length is 12 residues. V was trimmed by 6 bases and J by 11 bases, leaving 16 bases between them. CDR1 is MNHEY and CDR2 is SVGAGI in the germline V gene. Sequencing used immunoSEQ multiplex PCR; TCRdb keeps in-frame clones, though not all of them. The table has 95,000 to 150,000 clones, roughly 87% seen once. The TCR sequence derives from a man aged 18 to 29 in good health. The chain combines TRBV6-5 with TRBJ1-1; D unclear. Sequencing was performed on blood. This CDR3 reads CASRDGNRGAFF. The CDR3 DNA reads TGTGCCAGCAGGGACGGCAACCGTGGGGCTTTCTTT.